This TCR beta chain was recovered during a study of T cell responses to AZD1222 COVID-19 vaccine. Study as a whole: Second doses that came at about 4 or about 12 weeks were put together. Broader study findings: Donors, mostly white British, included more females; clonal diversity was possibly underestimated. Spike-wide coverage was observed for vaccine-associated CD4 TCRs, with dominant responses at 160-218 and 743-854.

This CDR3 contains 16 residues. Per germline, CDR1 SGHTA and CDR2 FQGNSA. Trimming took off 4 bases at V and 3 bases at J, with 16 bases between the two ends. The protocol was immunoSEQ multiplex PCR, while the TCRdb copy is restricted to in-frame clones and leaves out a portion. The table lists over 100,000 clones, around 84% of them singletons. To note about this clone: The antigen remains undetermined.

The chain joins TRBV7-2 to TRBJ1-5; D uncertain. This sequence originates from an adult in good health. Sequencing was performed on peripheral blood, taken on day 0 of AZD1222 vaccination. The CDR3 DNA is TGTGCCAGCAGCTCACGCTCTGGGCAGCTCAATCAGCCCCAGCATTTT. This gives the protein CASSSRSGQLNQPQHF.